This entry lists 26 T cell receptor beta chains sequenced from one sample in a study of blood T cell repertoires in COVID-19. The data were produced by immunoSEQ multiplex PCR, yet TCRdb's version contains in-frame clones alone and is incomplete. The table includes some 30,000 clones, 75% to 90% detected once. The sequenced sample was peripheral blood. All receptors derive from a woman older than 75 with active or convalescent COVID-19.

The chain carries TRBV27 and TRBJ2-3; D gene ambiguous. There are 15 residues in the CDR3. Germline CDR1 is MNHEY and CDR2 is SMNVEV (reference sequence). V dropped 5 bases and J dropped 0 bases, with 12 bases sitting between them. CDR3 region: CASSITGSSTDTQYF. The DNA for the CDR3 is TGTGCCAGCAGTATAACTGGTAGTAGCACAGATACGCAGTATTTT.

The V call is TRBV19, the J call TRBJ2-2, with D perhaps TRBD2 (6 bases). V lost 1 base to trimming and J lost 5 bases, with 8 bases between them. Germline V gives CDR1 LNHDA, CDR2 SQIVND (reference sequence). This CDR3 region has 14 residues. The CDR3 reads CASSIAGVTGELFF. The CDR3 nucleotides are TGTGCCAGTAGTATAGCGGGGGTTACCGGGGAGCTGTTTTTT.

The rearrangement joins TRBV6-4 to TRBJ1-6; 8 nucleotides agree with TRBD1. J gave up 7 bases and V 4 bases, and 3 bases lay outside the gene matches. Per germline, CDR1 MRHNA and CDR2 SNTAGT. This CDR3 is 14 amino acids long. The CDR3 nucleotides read TGTGCCAGCAGTGCGGACAGGGACAATTCACCCCTCCACTTT. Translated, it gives CASSADRDNSPLHF.

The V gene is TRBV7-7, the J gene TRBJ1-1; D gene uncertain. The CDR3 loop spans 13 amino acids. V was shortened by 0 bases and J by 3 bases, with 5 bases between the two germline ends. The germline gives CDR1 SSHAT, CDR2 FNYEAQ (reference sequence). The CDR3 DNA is TGTGCCAGCAGCTTAGCCTCTGACACTGAAGCTTTCTTT. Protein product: CASSLASDTEAFF.

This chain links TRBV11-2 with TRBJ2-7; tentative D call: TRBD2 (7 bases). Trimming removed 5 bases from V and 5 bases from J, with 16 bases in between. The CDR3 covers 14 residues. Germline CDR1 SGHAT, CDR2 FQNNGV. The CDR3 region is CASSPHQGGDEQYF. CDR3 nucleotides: TGTGCCAGCAGCCCACACCAAGGGGGGGACGAGCAGTACTTC.

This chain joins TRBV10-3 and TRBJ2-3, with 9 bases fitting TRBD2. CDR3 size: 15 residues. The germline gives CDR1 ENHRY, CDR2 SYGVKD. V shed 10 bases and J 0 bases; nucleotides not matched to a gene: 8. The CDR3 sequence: CATTLAGSSTDTQYF. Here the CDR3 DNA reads TGTGCCACAACTCTAGCGGGGTCTAGCACAGATACGCAGTATTTT.

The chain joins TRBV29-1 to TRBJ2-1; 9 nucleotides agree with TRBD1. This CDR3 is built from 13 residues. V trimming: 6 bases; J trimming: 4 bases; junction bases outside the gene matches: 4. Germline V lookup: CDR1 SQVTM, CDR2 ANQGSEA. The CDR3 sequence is CSVAGTGYNEQFF. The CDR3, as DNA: TGCAGCGTGGCCGGGACAGGGTACAATGAGCAGTTCTTC.

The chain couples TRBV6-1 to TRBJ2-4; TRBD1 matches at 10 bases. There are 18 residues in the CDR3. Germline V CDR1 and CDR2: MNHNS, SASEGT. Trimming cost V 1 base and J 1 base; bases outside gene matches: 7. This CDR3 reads CASSEVPPGQGAKNIQYF. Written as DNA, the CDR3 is TGTGCCAGCAGTGAAGTCCCTCCGGGACAGGGGGCCAAAAACATTCAGTACTTC.

The CDR3 DNA follows: TGTGCCAGCTCACCTGGGACTAGCGGGACAATTAACAATGAGCAGTTCTTC. It translates to CASSPGTSGTINNEQFF. The chain couples TRBV18 to TRBJ2-1, with 13 positions matching TRBD2. This CDR3 has 17 amino acids. After removal of 3 bases from V and 5 bases from J, the junction contained 7 bases not matched to a gene. CDR1 KGHSH and CDR2 LQKENI come from the germline V gene.

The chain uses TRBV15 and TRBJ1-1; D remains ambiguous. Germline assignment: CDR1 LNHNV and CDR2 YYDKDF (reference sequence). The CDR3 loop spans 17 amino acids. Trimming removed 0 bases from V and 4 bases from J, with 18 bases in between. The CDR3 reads CATSRDHVGSAITEAFF. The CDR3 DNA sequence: TGTGCCACCAGCAGAGATCACGTAGGGAGCGCGATCACTGAAGCTTTCTTT.

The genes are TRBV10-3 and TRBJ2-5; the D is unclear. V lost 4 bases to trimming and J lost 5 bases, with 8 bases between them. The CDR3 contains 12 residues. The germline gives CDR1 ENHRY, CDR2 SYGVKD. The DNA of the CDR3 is TGTGCCATCAGTGCCGGTCCGGAGACCCAGTACTTC. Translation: CAISAGPETQYF.

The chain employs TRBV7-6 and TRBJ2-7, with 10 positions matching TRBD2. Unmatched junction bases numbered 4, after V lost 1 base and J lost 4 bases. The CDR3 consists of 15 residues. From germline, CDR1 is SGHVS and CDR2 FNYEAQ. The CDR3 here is CASSLESGGAYEQYF. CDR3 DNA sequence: TGTGCCAGCAGCTTAGAGAGCGGGGGGGCGTACGAGCAGTACTTC.

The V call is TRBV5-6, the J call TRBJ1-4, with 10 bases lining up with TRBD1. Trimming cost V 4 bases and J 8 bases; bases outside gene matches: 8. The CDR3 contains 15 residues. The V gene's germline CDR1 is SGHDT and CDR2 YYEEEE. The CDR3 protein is CASSTDRGRGEKLFF. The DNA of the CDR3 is TGTGCCAGCAGCACTGACAGGGGGCGAGGAGAAAAACTGTTTTTT.

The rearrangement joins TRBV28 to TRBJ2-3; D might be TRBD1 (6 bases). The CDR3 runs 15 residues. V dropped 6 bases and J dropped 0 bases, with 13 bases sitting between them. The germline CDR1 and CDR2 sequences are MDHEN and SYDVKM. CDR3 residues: CASRGQGRSTDTQYF. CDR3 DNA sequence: TGTGCCAGCAGGGGGCAGGGGAGAAGCACAGATACGCAGTATTTT.

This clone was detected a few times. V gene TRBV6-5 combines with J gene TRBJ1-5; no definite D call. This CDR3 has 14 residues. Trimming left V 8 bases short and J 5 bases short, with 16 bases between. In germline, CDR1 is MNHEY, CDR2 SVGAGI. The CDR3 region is CASLFGRGDQPQHF. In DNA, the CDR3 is TGTGCCAGCTTATTTGGGAGAGGAGATCAGCCCCAGCATTTT.

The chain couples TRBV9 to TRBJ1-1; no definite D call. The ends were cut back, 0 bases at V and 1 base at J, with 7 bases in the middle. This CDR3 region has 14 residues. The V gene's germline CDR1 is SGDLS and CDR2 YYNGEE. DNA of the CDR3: TGTGCCAGCAGCGTAGGGGCCCAGAACACTGAAGCTTTCTTT. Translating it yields CASSVGAQNTEAFF.

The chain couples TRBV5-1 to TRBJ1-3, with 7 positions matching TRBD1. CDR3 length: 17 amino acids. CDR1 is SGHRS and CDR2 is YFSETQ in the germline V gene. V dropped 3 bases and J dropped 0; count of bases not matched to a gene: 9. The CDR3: CASSSRDSSNSGNTIYF. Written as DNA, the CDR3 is TGCGCCAGCAGCTCCCGGGACAGCTCAAACTCTGGAAACACCATATATTTT.

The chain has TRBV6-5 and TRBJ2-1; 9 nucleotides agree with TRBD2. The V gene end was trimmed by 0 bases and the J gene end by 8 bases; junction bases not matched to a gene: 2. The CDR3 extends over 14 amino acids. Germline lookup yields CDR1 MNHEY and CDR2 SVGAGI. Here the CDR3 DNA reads TGTGCCAGCAGTTACTCGGCGGGGGGGGATGAGCAGTTCTTC. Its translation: CASSYSAGGDEQFF.

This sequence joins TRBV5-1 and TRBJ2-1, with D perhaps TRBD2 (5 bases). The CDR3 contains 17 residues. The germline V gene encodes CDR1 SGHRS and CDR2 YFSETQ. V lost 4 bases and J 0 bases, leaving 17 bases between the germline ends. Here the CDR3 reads CASSPRIVGSSYNEQFF. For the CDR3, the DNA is TGCGCCAGCAGCCCCCGCATAGTGGGGAGCTCCTACAATGAGCAGTTCTTC.

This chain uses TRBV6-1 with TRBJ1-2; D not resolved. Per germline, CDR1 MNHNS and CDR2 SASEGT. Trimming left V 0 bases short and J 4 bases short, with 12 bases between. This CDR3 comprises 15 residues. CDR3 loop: CASSEAGSVFYGYTF. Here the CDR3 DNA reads TGTGCCAGCAGTGAAGCAGGCAGCGTATTCTATGGCTACACCTTC.

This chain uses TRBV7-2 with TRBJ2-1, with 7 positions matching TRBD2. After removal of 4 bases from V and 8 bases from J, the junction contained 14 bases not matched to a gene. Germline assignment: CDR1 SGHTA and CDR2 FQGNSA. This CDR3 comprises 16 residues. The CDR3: CASSYFGTTPKDEQFF. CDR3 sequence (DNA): TGTGCCAGCAGCTATTTCGGGACTACCCCGAAGGATGAGCAGTTCTTC.

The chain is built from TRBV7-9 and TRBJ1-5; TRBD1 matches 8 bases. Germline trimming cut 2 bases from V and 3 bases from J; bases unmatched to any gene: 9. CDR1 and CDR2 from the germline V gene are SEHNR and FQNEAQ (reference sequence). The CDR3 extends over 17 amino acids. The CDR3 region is CASSLWTGFGVNQPQHF. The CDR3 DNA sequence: TGTGCCAGCAGCTTATGGACAGGGTTCGGTGTCAATCAGCCCCAGCATTTT.

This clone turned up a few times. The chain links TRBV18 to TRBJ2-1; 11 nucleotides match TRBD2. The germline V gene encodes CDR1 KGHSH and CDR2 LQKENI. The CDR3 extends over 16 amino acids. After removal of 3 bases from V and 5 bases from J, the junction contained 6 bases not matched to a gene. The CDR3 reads CASSPTRLAGNNEQFF. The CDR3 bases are TGTGCCAGCTCACCCACCCGACTAGCGGGGAACAATGAGCAGTTCTTC.

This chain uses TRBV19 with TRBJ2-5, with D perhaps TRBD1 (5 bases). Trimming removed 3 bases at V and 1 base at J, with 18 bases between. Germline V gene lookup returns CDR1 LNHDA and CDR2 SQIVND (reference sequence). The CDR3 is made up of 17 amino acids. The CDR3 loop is CASSIDWGLSPQETQYF. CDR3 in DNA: TGTGCCAGTAGTATTGATTGGGGCTTAAGCCCCCAAGAGACCCAGTACTTC. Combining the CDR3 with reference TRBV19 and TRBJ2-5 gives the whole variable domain DGGITQSPKYLFRKEGQNVTLSCEQNLNHDAMYWYRQDPGQGLRLIYYSQIVNDFQKGDIAEGYSVSREKKESFPLTVTSAQKNPTAFYLCASSIDWGLSPQETQYFGPGTRLLVL.

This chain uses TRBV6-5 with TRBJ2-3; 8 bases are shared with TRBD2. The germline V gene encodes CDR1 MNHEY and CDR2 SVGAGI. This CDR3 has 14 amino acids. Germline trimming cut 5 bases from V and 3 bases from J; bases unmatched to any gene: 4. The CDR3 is CASSLTSATDTQYF. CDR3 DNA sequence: TGTGCCAGCAGTCTGACTAGCGCGACAGATACGCAGTATTTT.

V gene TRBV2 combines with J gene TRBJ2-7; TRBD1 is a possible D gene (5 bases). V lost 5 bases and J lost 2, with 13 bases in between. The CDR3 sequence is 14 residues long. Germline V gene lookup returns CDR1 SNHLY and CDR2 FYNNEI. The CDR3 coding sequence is TGTGCCAGCAGTTCCTACAAGGGGCCCTACGAGCAGTACTTC. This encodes CASSSYKGPYEQYF. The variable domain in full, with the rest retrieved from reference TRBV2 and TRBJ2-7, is EPEVTQTPSHQVTQMGQEVILRCVPISNHLYFYWYRQILGQKVEFLVSFYNNEISEKSEIFDDQFSVERPDGSNFTLKIRSTKLEDSAMYFCASSSYKGPYEQYFGPGTRLTVT.